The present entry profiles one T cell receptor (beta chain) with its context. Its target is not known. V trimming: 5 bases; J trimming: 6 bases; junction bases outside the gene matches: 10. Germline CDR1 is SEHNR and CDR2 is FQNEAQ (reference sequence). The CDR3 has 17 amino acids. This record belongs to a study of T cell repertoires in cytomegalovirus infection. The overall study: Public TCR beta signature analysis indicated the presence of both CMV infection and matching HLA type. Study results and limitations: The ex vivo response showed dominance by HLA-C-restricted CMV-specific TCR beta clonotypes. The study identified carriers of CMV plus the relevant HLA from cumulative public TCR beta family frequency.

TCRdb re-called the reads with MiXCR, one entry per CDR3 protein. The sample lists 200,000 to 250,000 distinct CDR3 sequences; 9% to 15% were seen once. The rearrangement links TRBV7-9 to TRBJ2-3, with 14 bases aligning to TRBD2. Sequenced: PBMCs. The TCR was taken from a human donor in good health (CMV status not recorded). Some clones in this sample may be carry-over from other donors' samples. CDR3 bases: TGTGCCAGCAGCCCTCAACTGTGGACTAGCGGGGGGGATACGCAGTATTTT. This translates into CASSPQLWTSGGDTQYF.